This note documents a single TCR beta chain sequence. Its antigen is not identified. The V segment lost 6 bases and the J segment 6 bases; nucleotides outside the gene matches: 6. This CDR3 has 14 amino acids. These data originate in a study of Graves' ophthalmopathy and Graves' hyperthyroidism. The study, taken as a whole, reports: Forecasting of ophthalmopathy progression by the model achieved around 71% sensitivity and roughly 78% specificity. Among expanded thyroid clonotypes above 0.001 frequency, most also occurred in blood. Discrimination between ophthalmopathy and stable hyperthyroidism by a 13-signature model showed roughly 88% sensitivity and roughly 80% specificity.

Thyroid ultrasound, orbital computed tomography, TRAb, serum thyroxine and clinical symptoms formed the basis of diagnosis. The study amplified TCR beta CDR3 regions using RNA transcripts. HTBI primers primed a first-round RT-PCR, and a second-round multiplex PCR followed. TCRdb itself ran the multiplex PCR reads through MiXCR, one entry per CDR3 protein. The sample consists of under 250,000 distinct CDR3 sequences, approximately 28% of them appearing once. This clonotype originated in a man aged 50-60 years with Graves' ophthalmopathy. The sample was peripheral blood. The chain joins TRBV12-3 or TRBV12-4 to TRBJ1-2; 11 bases are a match to TRBD1. CDR3 region: CASRGQGVKDGYTF. CDR3 nucleotide sequence: TGTGCCAGCAGGGGACAGGGGGTTAAGGATGGCTACACCTTC.